The TCR beta chain under discussion was sequenced for a study of blood T cell repertoires in COVID-19. Participants reported their clinical history, and cohort assignment relied on those reports. Clones were read by immunoSEQ multiplex PCR, and TCRdb kept only the in-frame ones, dropping some. The table lists under 300,000 clones, 91% of them singletons. This sequence originates from a human donor in a cohort exposed to, infected with or recovered from COVID-19 (not recorded which). The donor label of this sample is uncertain. Sequencing input: PBMCs or T cells enriched from blood (not recorded which).

The CDR3: CASSYERGHYNEQFF. The CDR3, as DNA: TGTGCCAGCAGTTACGAGCGGGGACATTACAATGAGCAGTTCTTC. The chain carries TRBV6-5 and TRBJ2-1, with D perhaps TRBD2 (7 bases). Germline CDR1 reads MNHEY; CDR2 reads SVGAGI. The CDR3 has 15 amino acids. V shed 2 bases and J shed 4 bases, with 12 bases lying between them.